This T cell receptor beta chain emerged from a study of blood T cell repertoires in COVID-19. Overall study context: Acute-phase and convalescent COVID-19 samples originated in the United States, Italy and Spain. PBMCs, B-cell-depleted T cells, or T cells provided the cDNA or gDNA that made up the material.

Sequenced by immunoSEQ multiplex PCR; TCRdb stores in-frame clones only, minus some. The sample gives fewer than 250,000 clones, 70% to 85% of which show up once; approximately 3% is in the top ten. This clone was recorded many times. The CDR3 sequence is 14 residues long. V lost 7 bases, J lost 0 bases, and 8 bases stayed unmatched. The germline V gene has CDR1 SQVTM and CDR2 ANQGSEA. Participant reports of clinical history set cohort assignment. Each recovered donor of Cohort 3 presented with two negative PCRs, clearance, or symptom resolution. The gene calls are TRBV29-1 and TRBJ2-7; 8 bases line up with TRBD1. The sample taken for sequencing was PBMCs or T cells enriched from blood (not recorded which). The source of this sequence is a woman in her twenties or thirties who had recovered from COVID-19. The CDR3 region is CSAAGTGTSYEQYF. Written as DNA, the CDR3 is TGCAGCGCAGCCGGGACAGGAACCTCCTACGAGCAGTACTTC.